These T cell receptor beta chains were read from a single sample in a study of T-cell memory formation after mild COVID-19. Using its own MiXCR run on the 5' RACE reads, TCRdb lists one record per CDR3 protein. Of over 300,000 distinct CDR3 sequences listed, around 20% were seen once; the top ten hold 21%. The specimen sequenced was PBMCs or a T cell subset sorted from them (not recorded which). All receptors derive from a young man who had mild COVID-19 (a few samples of this study predate the infection). Cell type and time point are not known. The CDR3 runs from the conserved cysteine through the conserved F or W. The order of the fields is V gene, clone size, J gene, D gene, CDR3 protein, CDR3 DNA. D genes are given only for firm matches. The size entry is marked missing in some rows and otherwise reads once, few, many or a size class.

TRBV5-1	-	TRBJ1-2	-	CASSLELANYGYTF	TGCGCCAGCAGCTTGGAGTTAGCTAACTATGGCTACACCTTC
TRBV11-2	-	TRBJ2-2	TRBD2	CASSLLLAGEYSNTGELFF	TGTGCCAGCAGCTTACTTCTAGCGGGGGAATATTCGAACACCGGGGAGCTGTTTTTT
TRBV29-1	-	TRBJ2-7	TRBD1	CSVAGGTGGYEQYF	TGCAGCGTCGCCGGTGGGACAGGTGGGTACGAGCAGTACTTC
TRBV7-9	many	TRBJ1-2	TRBD1	CASSLPDREGGYTF	TGTGCCAGCAGCTTACCCGACAGGGAAGGTGGCTACACCTTC
TRBV28	-	TRBJ2-5	-	CASTSGTSETQYF	TGTGCCAGCACCTCCGGGACTTCAGAGACCCAGTACTTC
TRBV20-1	few	TRBJ1-2	-	CSARQDSYGYTF	TGCAGTGCACGACAGGACTCCTATGGCTACACCTTC
TRBV6-5	-	TRBJ2-5	TRBD1	CASSPGTAWYF	TGTGCCAGCAGCCCCGGGACAGCATGGTACTTC
TRBV3-1	-	TRBJ2-5	-	CASSRRRGAIQETQYF	TGTGCCAGCAGCCGTCGCCGCGGGGCGATCCAAGAGACCCAGTACTTC
TRBV7-6	-	TRBJ2-3	TRBD2	CASSLSSGGDTQYF	TGTGCCAGCAGCTTGTCTAGCGGGGGGGATACGCAGTATTTT
TRBV5-1	few	TRBJ2-7	TRBD1	CASSHGQGSNEQYF	TGCGCCAGCAGCCACGGACAGGGCAGTAACGAGCAGTACTTC
TRBV21-1	-	TRBJ2-5	-	CASSKGLQMTQYF	TGTGCCAGCAGCAAAGGGCTTCAGATGACCCAGTACTTC
TRBV6-5	once	TRBJ2-5	-	CASSYVDGETQYF	TGTGCCAGCAGTTACGTCGACGGAGAGACCCAGTACTTC
TRBV7-9	-	TRBJ1-5	-	CASSLERGKGNQPQHF	TGTGCCAGTTCTCTAGAACGGGGGAAGGGCAATCAGCCCCAGCATTTT
TRBV18	-	TRBJ2-2	TRBD1	CASSPPGQWNTGELFF	TGTGCCAGCTCACCACCGGGACAGTGGAACACCGGGGAGCTGTTTTTT